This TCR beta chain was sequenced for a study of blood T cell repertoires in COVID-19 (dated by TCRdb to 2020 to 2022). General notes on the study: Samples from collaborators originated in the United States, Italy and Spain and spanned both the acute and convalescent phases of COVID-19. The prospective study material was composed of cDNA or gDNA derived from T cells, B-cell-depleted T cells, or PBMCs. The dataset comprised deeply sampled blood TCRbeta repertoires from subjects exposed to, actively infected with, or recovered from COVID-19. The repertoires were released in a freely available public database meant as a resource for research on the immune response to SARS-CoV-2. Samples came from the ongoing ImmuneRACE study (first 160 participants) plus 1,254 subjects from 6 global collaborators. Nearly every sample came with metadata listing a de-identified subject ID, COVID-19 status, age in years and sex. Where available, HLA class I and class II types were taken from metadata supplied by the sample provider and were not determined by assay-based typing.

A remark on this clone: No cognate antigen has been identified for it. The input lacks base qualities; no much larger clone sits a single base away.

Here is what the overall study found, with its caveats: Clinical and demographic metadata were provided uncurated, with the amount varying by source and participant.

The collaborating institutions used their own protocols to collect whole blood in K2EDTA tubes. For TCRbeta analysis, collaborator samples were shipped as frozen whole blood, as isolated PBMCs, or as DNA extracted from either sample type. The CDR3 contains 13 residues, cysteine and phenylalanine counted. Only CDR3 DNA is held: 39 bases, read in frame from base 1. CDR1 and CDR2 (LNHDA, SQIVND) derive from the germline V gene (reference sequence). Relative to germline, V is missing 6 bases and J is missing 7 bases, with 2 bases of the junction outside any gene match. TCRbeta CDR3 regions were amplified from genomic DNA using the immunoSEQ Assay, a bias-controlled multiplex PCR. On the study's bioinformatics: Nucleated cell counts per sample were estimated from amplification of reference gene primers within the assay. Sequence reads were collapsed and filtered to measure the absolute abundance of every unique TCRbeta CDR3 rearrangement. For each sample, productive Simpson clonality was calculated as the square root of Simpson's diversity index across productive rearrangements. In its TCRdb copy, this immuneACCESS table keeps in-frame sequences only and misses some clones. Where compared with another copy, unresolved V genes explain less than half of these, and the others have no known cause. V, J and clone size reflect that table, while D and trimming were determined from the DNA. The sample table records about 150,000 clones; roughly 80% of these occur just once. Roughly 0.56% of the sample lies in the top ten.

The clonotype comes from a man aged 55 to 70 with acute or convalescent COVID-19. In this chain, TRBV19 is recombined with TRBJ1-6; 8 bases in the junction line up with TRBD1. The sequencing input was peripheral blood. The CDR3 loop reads CASSGTGNSPLHF. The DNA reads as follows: TGTGCCAGTAGCGGGACAGGCAATTCACCCCTCCACTTT.